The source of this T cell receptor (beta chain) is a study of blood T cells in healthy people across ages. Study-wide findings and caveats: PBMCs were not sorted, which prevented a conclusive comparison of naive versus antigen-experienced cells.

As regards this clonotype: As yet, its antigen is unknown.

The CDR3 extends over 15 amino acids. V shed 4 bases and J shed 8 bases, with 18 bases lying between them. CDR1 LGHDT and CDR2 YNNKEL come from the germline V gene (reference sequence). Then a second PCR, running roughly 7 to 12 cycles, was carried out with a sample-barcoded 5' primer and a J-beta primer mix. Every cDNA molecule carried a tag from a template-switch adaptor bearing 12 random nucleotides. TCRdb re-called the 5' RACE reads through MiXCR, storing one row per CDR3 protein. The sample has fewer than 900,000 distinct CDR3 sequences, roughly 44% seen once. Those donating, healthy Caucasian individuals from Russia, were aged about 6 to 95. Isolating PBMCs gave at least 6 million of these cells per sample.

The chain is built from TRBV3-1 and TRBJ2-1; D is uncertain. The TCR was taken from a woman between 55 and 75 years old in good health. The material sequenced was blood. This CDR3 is CASSLRGSQKYEQFF. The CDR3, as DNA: TGTGCCAGCAGCCTCAGAGGTAGCCAAAAGTATGAGCAGTTCTTC.